The clone carrying this T cell receptor (beta chain) was found many times. As yet, its antigen is unknown. The CDR3 totals 13 residues. V was clipped by 6 bases and J by 3 bases, with 12 bases between them. Germline-derived CDR1 and CDR2 are MNHEY and SVGEGT. The data stem from a study of Graves' ophthalmopathy and Graves' hyperthyroidism. Study results and limitations: A model built from 13 signatures distinguished ophthalmopathy from stable hyperthyroidism with about 86% sensitivity and 70% to 84% specificity.

Hyperthyroidism was new, under 2 months, in patients aged 18 to 65. Patients were left out if they had other autoimmune diseases, uncontrolled infections, pregnancy or lactation. Researchers took RNA transcripts and amplified TCR beta CDR3 regions from them. After a first-round RT-PCR with HTBI primers, a second-round multiplex PCR was run. One entry per CDR3 protein, called by TCRdb with MiXCR from the multiplex PCR reads. The profile shows about 550,000 distinct CDR3 sequences, approximately 35% of them singletons. This sequence joins TRBV6-2 or TRBV6-3 and TRBJ2-7; no definite D call. Sequencing was done on a sample of peripheral blood or thyroid tissue (not recorded which). The sequence derives from an adult man with Graves' hyperthyroidism. The CDR3 is CASSVGRFYEQYF. The CDR3 bases are TGTGCCAGCAGCGTGGGAAGATTCTACGAGCAGTACTTC.